The 10 T cell receptor beta chains listed next were all sequenced from one sample in a study of cytomegalovirus exposure and HLA in healthy donors (dated by TCRdb to about 2017). The library was made by the immunoSEQ multiplex PCR assay. The multiplex PCR relied on a mix of 60 forward primers for TCR Vbeta segments and 13 reverse primers for TCR Jbeta segments. Entries here come from immuneACCESS through TCRdb and include only in-frame sequences with V and J called. Some clones fail to appear in such tables; in the studies checked, an unresolved V gene covers under half of the shortfall, and the cause of the remainder is unknown. The sample data list around 150,000 clones, and about 70% of these were observed just once. Around 1.7% of the sample comes from the top ten. The sequencing sample was made of PBMCs. The receptors come from a woman in her forties in good health and CMV-seronegative.

V and J are TRBV5-1 and TRBJ1-6; TRBD1 is a possible D gene (5 bases). The ends were cut back, 1 base at V and 6 bases at J, with 17 bases in the middle. The CDR3 has 17 residues. Germline values: CDR1 SGHRS, CDR2 YFSETQ. The CDR3 loop is CASSLTEGRGGNSPLHF. The DNA for the CDR3 is TGCGCCAGCAGCTTGACAGAAGGTAGGGGCGGTAATTCACCCCTCCACTTT.

The genes are TRBV5-6 and TRBJ2-2; 9 bases map to TRBD1. Germline CDR1 and CDR2: SGHDT and YYEEEE. Trimming took 3 bases from V and 3 from J; bases not matched to a gene: 12. CDR3 length: 18 amino acids. In DNA, the CDR3 is TGTGCCAGCAGCTCCATTAGACAGGGGGGGGACTACACCGGGGAGCTGTTTTTT. Translating it yields CASSSIRQGGDYTGELFF.

This clone was counted a few times. This CDR3 reads CAWSTGTGAGNTIYF. The CDR3, as DNA: TGTGCCTGGAGCACCGGGACAGGGGCTGGAAACACCATATATTTT. The chain is built from TRBV30 and TRBJ1-3; 10 nucleotides align to TRBD1. Trimming removed 3 bases from V and 2 bases from J; junction bases left unmatched: 4. The CDR3 contains 15 residues. CDR1 and CDR2 from the germline V gene are GTSNPN and SVGIG (reference sequence).

The chain joins TRBV21-1 to TRBJ2-7; no DNA check was done on the table's D call, TRBD2. TRBV21-1 is labeled a pseudogene. This CDR3 has 17 amino acids. The CDR3 nucleotides read TGTGCCAGCAGCAAAGGGGTGACTAGCGGGGACTCCTACGAGCAGTACTTC. As protein: CASSKGVTSGDSYEQYF.

This clone was counted many times. The gene calls are TRBV4-2 and TRBJ1-6; no clear D. The CDR3 is 17 amino acids. V gave up 1 base and J gave up 6 bases, with 16 bases separating them. Germline V gives CDR1 LGHNA, CDR2 YNFKEQ. The CDR3 DNA follows: TGTGCCAGCAGCCAAGGGGCCCCGAGGGCGAGTAATTCACCCCTCCACTTT. It is translated as CASSQGAPRASNSPLHF.

The V gene is TRBV27, the J gene TRBJ1-5, with 7 positions matching TRBD1. V trimming: 2 bases; J trimming: 5 bases; junction bases outside the gene matches: 9. Per the germline V gene, CDR1 is MNHEY and CDR2 is SMNVEV (reference sequence). This CDR3 has 16 amino acids. CDR3 loop: CASSLAGQGGYQPQHF. As DNA, the CDR3 is TGTGCCAGCAGTTTAGCCGGCCAGGGGGGTTATCAGCCCCAGCATTTT.

This rearrangement joins TRBV13 to TRBJ2-7, with 12 nucleotides matching TRBD2. Germline values: CDR1 PRHDT, CDR2 FYEKMQ (reference sequence). Trimming removed 1 base from V and 6 bases from J; junction bases left unmatched: 4. CDR3 length: 15 amino acids. CDR3 protein: CASSLAPSGGGEQYF. In nucleotides, the CDR3 is TGTGCCAGCAGCTTAGCACCTAGCGGGGGGGGCGAGCAGTACTTC.

The chain carries TRBV5-1 and TRBJ2-7; D gene unclear. This CDR3 is 12 amino acids long. The germline V gene encodes CDR1 SGHRS and CDR2 YFSETQ. Trimming took 2 bases from V and 3 from J, leaving 6 bases between them. CDR3 bases: TGCGCCAGCAGCTTCCCCGGCTACGAGCAGTACTTC. This encodes CASSFPGYEQYF.

This chain links TRBV29-1 with TRBJ1-5; D gene ambiguous. The length of the CDR3 is 14 residues. From germline, CDR1 is SQVTM and CDR2 ANQGSEA. Trimming shortened V by 5 bases and J by 0 bases, and 11 bases separated the two germline ends. DNA of the CDR3: TGCAGCGTTCGGGAGAGAAATAGCAATCAGCCCCAGCATTTT. It encodes CSVRERNSNQPQHF.

CDR3 amino acids: CASSLIFGRQMVSYEQYF. DNA for the CDR3: TGTGCCAGCAGCTTAATCTTCGGGAGACAGATGGTCTCCTACGAGCAGTACTTC. V gene TRBV7-2 combines with J gene TRBJ2-7; tentatively, D is TRBD2 (6 bases). Germline CDR1 is SGHTA and CDR2 is FQGNSA. V lost 2 bases and J 0 bases, leaving 20 bases between the germline ends. The CDR3 sequence is 18 residues long.